A single sample gave rise to the 15 T cell receptor beta chains below, sequenced in a study of vaccination and CD4 T cells after COVID-19. Cultured CD4+ T cells had their DNA profiled by the Oncomine TCR Beta short-read assay. TCRdb ran MiXCR on the PCR reads and lists one entry per CDR3 protein. The sample yields fewer than 5,500 distinct CDR3 sequences, roughly two fifths seen once. Their cognate antigens are unknown. The treatment denotes: approximately 10-day PBMC culture with coronavirus spike peptide pools or control peptides (ViraFEST assay). Sequencing was performed on CD4+ T cells from blood, cultured in vitro, taken after SARS-CoV-2 vaccination. These receptors came from a human donor who had recovered from COVID-19.

The chain has TRBV6-1 and TRBJ1-1, with 7 nucleotides matching TRBD1. From germline, CDR1 is MNHNS and CDR2 SASEGT. The CDR3 consists of 11 residues. With 3 bases clipped from V and 10 bases from J, the junction kept 2 bases outside the gene matches. Here the CDR3 DNA reads TGTGCCAGCAGTGAGACAGGGTCAGCTTTCTTT. This sequence encodes CASSETGSAFF.

The rearrangement joins TRBV6-1 to TRBJ2-1; D is unresolved. This CDR3 region has 15 residues. CDR1 MNHNS and CDR2 SASEGT come from the germline V gene. Trimming shortened V by 4 bases and J by 4 bases, and 14 bases separated the two germline ends. Here the CDR3 DNA reads TGTGCCAGCAGTGTTGAGCTAGGAGAATACAATGAGCAGTTCTTC. It specifies CASSVELGEYNEQFF.

The chain recombines TRBV28 with TRBJ1-5, with D unclear. Looked up from germline, CDR1 is MDHEN and CDR2 is SYDVKM. The CDR3 consists of 16 residues. V was shortened by 1 base and J by 3 bases, with 13 bases between the two germline ends. DNA of the CDR3: TGTGCCAGCAGTTTATACACCTCGAAACCCAATCAGCCCCAGCATTTT. It encodes CASSLYTSKPNQPQHF.

This clonotype appeared a few times. The V and J genes are TRBV5-4 and TRBJ1-2; possible D gene TRBD1, 5 bases. Germline loops: CDR1 SGHNT, CDR2 YYREEE (reference sequence). The CDR3 consists of 13 residues. The V gene lost 4 bases and the J gene lost 2 bases, with 9 bases spanning the gap. CDR3 sequence (DNA): TGTGCCAGCAGCCTGACAGAGAACTATGGCTACACCTTC. This codes for CASSLTENYGYTF. Full variable domain (missing parts from reference TRBV5-4 and TRBJ1-2): ETGVTQSPTHLIKTRGQQVTLRCSSQSGHNTVSWYQQALGQGPQFIFQYYREEENGRGNFPPRFSGLQFPNYSSELNVNALELDDSALYLCASSLTENYGYTFGSGTRLTVV.

The rearrangement uses TRBV7-3 and TRBJ2-3, with D possibly being TRBD1 (6 bases). The CDR3 is 13 residues long. Trimming removed 5 bases at V and 4 bases at J, with 10 bases between. Per germline, CDR1 SGHTA and CDR2 FQGTGA. CDR3: CASSQNRADTQYF. For the CDR3, the DNA is TGTGCCAGCAGCCAAAACAGGGCAGATACGCAGTATTTT.

This chain connects TRBV29-1 to TRBJ2-1; D is unclear. This CDR3 has 15 amino acids. Germline V gene data show CDR1 as SQVTM and CDR2 as ANQGSEA. Trimming removed 0 bases from V and 1 base from J, with 10 bases in between. The CDR3 DNA reads TGCAGCGTTGAAGACTGGATACCTTCCTACAATGAGCAGTTCTTC. This gives the protein CSVEDWIPSYNEQFF.

This clonotype was recorded a few times. The chain has TRBV7-3 and TRBJ1-2, with D unresolved. The CDR3 is 13 residues long. Looked up from germline, CDR1 is SGHTA and CDR2 is FQGTGA. V was pared by 4 bases and J by 5 bases, with 11 bases between. The CDR3 spells CASSSPIRYGYTF. The DNA of the CDR3 is TGTGCCAGCAGCTCCCCCATTAGGTATGGCTACACCTTC.

This rearrangement joins TRBV11-3 to TRBJ1-6; D may be TRBD1 (5 bases). Deletions cut 6 bases from V and 6 bases from J, with 15 bases between. The germline CDR1 and CDR2 sequences are SGHNT and YENEEA. The CDR3 spans 15 residues. The CDR3 loop is CASSRRMGGNSPLHF. CDR3 bases: TGTGCCAGCAGTCGTCGTATGGGGGGTAATTCACCCCTCCACTTT.

This clonotype was detected once. This chain links TRBV7-8 with TRBJ1-1; TRBD1 might be the D (5 bases). The CDR3 contains 16 residues. Germline assignment: CDR1 SGHVS and CDR2 FQNEAQ. Deletions cut 0 bases from V and 1 base from J, with 12 bases between. The CDR3 DNA is TGTGCCAGCAGCTTAGCGGTCGTCGGGGGGAACACTGAAGCTTTCTTT. Translating it yields CASSLAVVGGNTEAFF.

This clonotype has a handful of counts. The CDR3 DNA follows: TGTGCCAGCAGCTTGCTAGCAGCGGGTGAGACCCAGTACTTC. This sequence encodes CASSLLAAGETQYF. The chain couples TRBV7-6 to TRBJ2-5, with D perhaps matching TRBD2 (6 bases). There are 14 residues in the CDR3. Germline CDR1 SGHVS, CDR2 FNYEAQ. Between the trimmed V and J ends, which lost 3 bases and 5 bases, there was a span of 13 bases.

The gene calls are TRBV7-2 and TRBJ2-7; unclear D gene. Trimming took off 1 base at V and 0 bases at J, with 13 bases between the two ends. Germline assignment: CDR1 SGHTA and CDR2 FQGNSA. The CDR3 spans 16 residues. CDR3 sequence: CASSLVGAVSSYEQYF. In DNA, the CDR3 is TGTGCCAGCAGCTTAGTAGGCGCGGTTAGCTCCTACGAGCAGTACTTC. The full variable domain, with the rest looked up from reference TRBV7-2 and TRBJ2-7, is GAGVSQSPSNKVTEKGKDVELRCDPISGHTALYWYRQSLGQGLEFLIYFQGNSAPDKSGLPSDRFSAERTGGSVSTLTIQRTQQEDSAVYLCASSLVGAVSSYEQYFGPGTRLTVT.

CDR3 in amino acids: CAISVEGGPTDTQYF. CDR3 bases: TGTGCCATCAGTGTTGAGGGGGGGCCCACAGATACGCAGTATTTT. The chain carries TRBV10-3 and TRBJ2-3; tentative D call: TRBD2 (7 bases). CDR1 ENHRY and CDR2 SYGVKD come from the germline V gene. The CDR3 has 15 residues. Deletions cut 4 bases from V and 2 bases from J, with 13 bases between.

This clonotype has more than one count but fewer than ten. The chain links TRBV28 to TRBJ2-7; tentatively, D is TRBD2 (5 bases). From germline, CDR1 is MDHEN and CDR2 SYDVKM. The V end lost 11 bases, the J end lost 0 bases, and 17 bases lay between the germline ends. This CDR3 spans 14 amino acids. In DNA, the CDR3 is TGTGCCGCCGAGGGTGGGATTAGCTCCTACGAGCAGTACTTC. Translating gives CAAEGGISSYEQYF.

The chain uses TRBV18 and TRBJ1-5; the D gene is possibly TRBD1 (5 bases). The CDR3 has 16 amino acids. Germline CDR1 KGHSH, CDR2 LQKENI. Trimming removed 4 bases at V and 1 base at J, with 14 bases between. Here the CDR3 DNA reads TGTGCCAGCTCACAGGGGACCGATGGGAGCAATCAGCCCCAGCATTTT. This sequence encodes CASSQGTDGSNQPQHF.

V is TRBV10-3 and J is TRBJ1-2, with D possibly matching TRBD1 (5 bases). The CDR3 is made up of 13 amino acids. Trimming cost V 7 bases and J 0 bases, with 9 bases left between them. From germline, CDR1 is ENHRY and CDR2 SYGVKD. CDR3 in amino acids: CAINQGPNYGYTF. The CDR3 bases are TGTGCCATCAATCAGGGCCCTAACTATGGCTACACCTTC.